Below are 24 T cell receptor beta chains sequenced from a single sample in a study of shared clonotypes between healthy human individuals. Naive CD8 populations comprised CD45RO-negative cells positively selected for CCR7, excluding terminally differentiated effector memory CD45RA+ cells. Repertoires were generated with immunoSEQ multiplex PCR, while TCRdb's copy carries only in-frame clones and drops some. The data show some 740,000 clones, over 90% seen once. The sample was naive CD8+ T cells sorted from blood. The receptors come from a man aged 25 to 45 in good health.

The rearrangement links TRBV19 to TRBJ2-7; D not resolved. Germline lookup yields CDR1 LNHDA and CDR2 SQIVND (reference sequence). The CDR3 loop spans 12 amino acids. Trimming left V 3 bases short and J 4 bases short, with 7 bases between. CDR3 nucleotides: TGTGCCAGTAGTATGCTGGGGTACGAGCAGTACTTC. Translated: CASSMLGYEQYF.

The sample holds one count of this clone. The chain combines TRBV6-5 with TRBJ1-2; D uncertain. The V and J ends lost 0 bases and 8 bases respectively, with 13 bases between them. Looked up from germline, CDR1 is MNHEY and CDR2 is SVGAGI. This CDR3 comprises 14 residues. Written as DNA, the CDR3 is TGTGCCAGCAGTTACTCGAAGACCCGAGCGGGCTACACCTTC. It encodes CASSYSKTRAGYTF.

This chain joins TRBV7-9 and TRBJ2-5, with a tentative D call TRBD1 (5 bases). CDR1 and CDR2 from the germline V gene are SEHNR and FQNEAQ (reference sequence). This CDR3 comprises 13 residues. Trimming took 5 bases from V and 3 from J, leaving 10 bases between them. As DNA, the CDR3 is TGTGCCAGCAGCGACCGACAGAAAGAGACCCAGTACTTC. It yields the protein CASSDRQKETQYF. The full variable domain, its missing parts supplied by reference TRBV7-9 and TRBJ2-5, is DTGVSQNPRHKITKRGQNVTFRCDPISEHNRLYWYRQTLGQGPEFLTYFQNEAQLEKSRLLSDRFSAERPKGSFSTLEIQRTEQGDSAMYLCASSDRQKETQYFGPGTRLLVL.

This chain joins TRBV27 and TRBJ1-1; 7 bases line up with TRBD1. With 4 bases clipped from V and 3 bases from J, the junction kept 11 bases outside the gene matches. Per the germline V gene, CDR1 is MNHEY and CDR2 is SMNVEV (reference sequence). This CDR3 spans 16 amino acids. This chain's CDR3 is CASSSNYQGGHTEAFF. As DNA, the CDR3 is TGTGCCAGCAGTTCGAACTATCAGGGGGGTCACACTGAAGCTTTCTTT.

This rearrangement joins TRBV7-8 to TRBJ2-3; D uncertain. CDR1 SGHVS and CDR2 FQNEAQ come from the germline V gene. The V end lost 1 base, the J end lost 2 bases, and 16 bases lay between the germline ends. The CDR3 runs 17 residues. CDR3 loop: CASSLVQTLMNTDTQYF. Here the CDR3 DNA reads TGTGCCAGCAGCTTAGTCCAAACCCTTATGAACACAGATACGCAGTATTTT.

The CDR3 loop reads CASSIGEASYNEQFF. The CDR3 coding sequence is TGTGCCAGTAGTATAGGGGAGGCCTCCTACAATGAGCAGTTCTTC. This chain uses TRBV19 with TRBJ2-1; possibly TRBD2 for D (6 bases). V lost 1 base and J lost 0, with 7 bases in between. This CDR3 contains 15 residues. Per germline, CDR1 LNHDA and CDR2 SQIVND (reference sequence). The full variable domain, its missing parts supplied by reference TRBV19 and TRBJ2-1, is DGGITQSPKYLFRKEGQNVTLSCEQNLNHDAMYWYRQDPGQGLRLIYYSQIVNDFQKGDIAEGYSVSREKKESFPLTVTSAQKNPTAFYLCASSIGEASYNEQFFGPGTRLTVL.

Ten or more counts support this clone. V gene TRBV19 combines with J gene TRBJ1-5; D gene ambiguous. CDR3 length: 15 residues. Trimming stripped 7 bases from V and 0 bases from J, with 13 bases between. The V gene's germline CDR1 is LNHDA and CDR2 SQIVND (reference sequence). The CDR3 loop is CASTRTGDSNQPQHF. CDR3 nucleotides: TGTGCCAGTACCAGGACGGGAGATAGCAATCAGCCCCAGCATTTT.

Details on this clone: At one end the junction does not follow the germline gene, possibly because of a read error. The chain links TRBV11-2 to TRBJ1-2; no clear D gene. In germline, CDR1 is SGHAT, CDR2 FQNNGV. The CDR3 extends over 17 amino acids. For the CDR3, the DNA is TGCGCCAGCAGCATGCTTGGAGGACGTCGAAAGATCTATGGCTACACCTTC. Its protein product is CASSMLGGRRKIYGYTF.

This clone was seen a single time. The chain combines TRBV27 with TRBJ2-1; 7 nucleotides line up with TRBD2. Germline CDR1 reads MNHEY; CDR2 reads SMNVEV (reference sequence). This CDR3 is built from 20 residues. The J segment lost 0 bases and the V segment lost 4 bases, leaving 18 bases of the junction unmatched. DNA for the CDR3: TGTGCCAGCAGTTCAGCCGTAGCGGGTCCGACCCTCAGCTCCTACAATGAGCAGTTCTTC. Residues: CASSSAVAGPTLSSYNEQFF.

This clone appeared a single time. This sequence joins TRBV27 and TRBJ1-4; D unresolved. Germline V gene lookup returns CDR1 MNHEY and CDR2 SMNVEV (reference sequence). The CDR3 extends over 14 amino acids. V was trimmed by 3 bases and J by 4 bases, leaving 9 bases between them. CDR3 nucleotide sequence: TGTGCCAGCAGTTTCAGACGGCTTAATGAAAAACTGTTTTTT. This codes for CASSFRRLNEKLFF.

The chain employs TRBV19 and TRBJ2-7; TRBD1 is a possible D gene (5 bases). This CDR3 contains 13 residues. Looked up from germline, CDR1 is LNHDA and CDR2 is SQIVND (reference sequence). Deletions cut 5 bases from V and 5 bases from J, with 13 bases between. The CDR3 DNA reads TGTGCCAGTAGTCCAGGGTTCCTGGACGAGCAGTACTTC. Translated, it gives CASSPGFLDEQYF.

The gene calls are TRBV7-3 and TRBJ2-3; D assignment may be TRBD1 or TRBD2 (5 bases each). Germline V gene data show CDR1 as SGHTA and CDR2 as FQGTGA. V lost 1 base to trimming and J lost 2 bases, with 7 bases between them. CDR3 length equals 14 residues. The CDR3 loop is CASSLIGTTDTQYF. Here the CDR3 DNA reads TGTGCCAGCAGCTTAATAGGGACCACAGATACGCAGTATTTT.

The gene calls are TRBV21-1 and TRBJ2-7; TRBD1, as called in the table, went unchecked against the DNA. TRBV21-1 counts as a pseudogene. This CDR3 spans 14 amino acids. The CDR3 DNA reads TGTGCCAGCAGCATCTCCAGGGTTCCCTACGAGCAGTACTTC. Its protein is CASSISRVPYEQYF.

The chain links TRBV7-9 to TRBJ2-2; a possible D gene is TRBD1 (6 bases). Germline-derived CDR1 and CDR2 are SEHNR and FQNEAQ (reference sequence). Trimming removed 3 bases from V and 3 bases from J, with 17 bases in between. The CDR3 covers 17 residues. This chain's CDR3 is CASSFGPDRPHTGELFF. The CDR3 nucleotides read TGTGCCAGCAGCTTCGGGCCCGACAGGCCCCACACCGGGGAGCTGTTTTTT.

This chain joins TRBV7-8 and TRBJ2-7; possibly TRBD1 or TRBD2 for D (5 bases each). The V end was cut by 6 bases, the J end by 0 bases, with 15 bases between. CDR3 length: 15 residues. Per germline, CDR1 SGHVS and CDR2 FQNEAQ. DNA of the CDR3: TGTGCCAGCAGTATGAGTCAGGGACCCTCCTACGAGCAGTACTTC. Protein: CASSMSQGPSYEQYF.

The chain couples TRBV5-1 to TRBJ2-7, with TRBD2 matching over 10 bases. Germline V lookup: CDR1 SGHRS, CDR2 YFSETQ. V trimming: 1 base; J trimming: 1 base; junction bases outside the gene matches: 5. This CDR3 contains 16 residues. The CDR3 sequence: CASSLPASGSSYEQYF. The DNA of the CDR3 is TGCGCCAGCAGCTTGCCAGCTAGCGGGAGTTCCTACGAGCAGTACTTC. The complete variable domain, with remaining parts taken from reference TRBV5-1 and TRBJ2-7, reads KAGVTQTPRYLIKTRGQQVTLSCSPISGHRSVSWYQQTPGQGLQFLFEYFSETQRNKGNFPGRFSGRQFSNSRSEMNVSTLELGDSALYLCASSLPASGSSYEQYFGPGTRLTVT.

The genes are TRBV4-3 and TRBJ2-1; 12 bases line up with TRBD2. The V gene end was trimmed by 1 base and the J gene end by 8 bases; junction bases not matched to a gene: 9. The CDR3 consists of 17 residues. CDR1 is LGHNA, CDR2 YSLEER, per germline. The CDR3 here is CASSQGTSGKWGDEQFF. Written as DNA, the CDR3 is TGCGCCAGCAGCCAAGGGACTAGCGGGAAGTGGGGGGATGAGCAGTTCTTC.

The chain recombines TRBV28 with TRBJ1-3, with no clear D. V lost 3 bases and J lost 4, with 10 bases in between. The CDR3 has 14 amino acids. Germline assignment: CDR1 MDHEN and CDR2 SYDVKM. The CDR3 DNA reads TGTGCCAGCAGTTTGCCGGTCCCCGGAAACACCATATATTTT. It yields the protein CASSLPVPGNTIYF.

Concerning this clone: Within the sample, other DNA sequences also encode this same CDR3. This sequence joins TRBV13 and TRBJ2-7; D is perhaps TRBD2 (5 bases). V gave up 0 bases and J gave up 2 bases, with 8 bases separating them. The CDR3 contains 14 residues. Germline CDR1 reads PRHDT; CDR2 reads FYEKMQ (reference sequence). CDR3 DNA: TGTGCCAGCAGCTTAGGGCTAGCTACCTACGAGCAGTACTTC. It codes for CASSLGLATYEQYF.

The rearrangement links TRBV7-9 to TRBJ2-5; TRBD2 matches 11 bases. This CDR3 is built from 16 residues. V trimming: 5 bases; J trimming: 5 bases; junction bases outside the gene matches: 10. The germline V gene encodes CDR1 SEHNR and CDR2 FQNEAQ (reference sequence). This CDR3 reads CASSRSVAGGPETQYF. Here the CDR3 DNA reads TGTGCCAGCAGCCGGTCAGTAGCGGGAGGGCCGGAGACCCAGTACTTC.

Notes on this clone: Different DNA sequences within this sample yield the same CDR3. The chain combines TRBV27 with TRBJ2-7; 12 nucleotides agree with TRBD2. The CDR3 sequence is 14 residues long. J was trimmed by 4 bases and V by 5 bases; bases with no gene match: 3. The germline V gene encodes CDR1 MNHEY and CDR2 SMNVEV (reference sequence). CDR3 DNA: TGTGCCAGCAGTCTAGCGGGAGGGCTGTACGAGCAGTACTTC. Residues: CASSLAGGLYEQYF.

This clone was seen a single time. The chain uses TRBV6-1 and TRBJ1-5; D is unresolved. Trimming cost V 6 bases and J 3 bases, with 12 bases left between them. The CDR3 runs 14 residues. Germline lookup yields CDR1 MNHNS and CDR2 SASEGT. The CDR3 DNA follows: TGTGCCAGCAGCGACGGAAATTACAATCAGCCCCAGCATTTT. Translation gives CASSDGNYNQPQHF.

The chain combines TRBV4-1 with TRBJ1-5; no clear D gene. The CDR3 sequence is 15 residues long. Trimming took off 2 bases at V and 0 bases at J, with 8 bases between the two ends. Looked up from germline, CDR1 is MGHRA and CDR2 is YSYEKL. CDR3 amino acids: CASSQTDYSNQPQHF. CDR3 bases: TGCGCCAGCAGCCAAACAGACTATAGCAATCAGCCCCAGCATTTT.

The genes are TRBV2 and TRBJ2-2; D gene uncertain. This CDR3 spans 14 amino acids. Germline CDR1 reads SNHLY; CDR2 reads FYNNEI. Deletions cut 7 bases from V and 0 bases from J, with 9 bases between. In nucleotides, the CDR3 is TGTGCCAGCACCCTATCACCGAACACCGGGGAGCTGTTTTTT. Translation gives CASTLSPNTGELFF.